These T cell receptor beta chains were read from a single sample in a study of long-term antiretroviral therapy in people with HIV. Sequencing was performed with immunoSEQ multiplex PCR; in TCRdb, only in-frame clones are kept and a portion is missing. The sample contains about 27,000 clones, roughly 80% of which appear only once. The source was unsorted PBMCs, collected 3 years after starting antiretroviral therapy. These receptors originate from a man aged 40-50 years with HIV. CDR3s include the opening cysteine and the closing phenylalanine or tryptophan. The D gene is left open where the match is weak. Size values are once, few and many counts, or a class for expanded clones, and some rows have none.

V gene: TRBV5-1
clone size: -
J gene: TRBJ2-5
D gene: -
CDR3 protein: CATSSGLGAETQYF
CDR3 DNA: TGCGCCACCAGCTCGGGCCTTGGTGCAGAGACCCAGTACTTC

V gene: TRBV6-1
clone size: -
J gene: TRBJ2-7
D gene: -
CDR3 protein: CASSSTGPLYEQYF
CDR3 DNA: TGTGCCAGCAGTTCTACAGGACCCCTATACGAGCAGTACTTC

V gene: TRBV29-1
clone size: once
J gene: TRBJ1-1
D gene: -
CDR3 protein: CSVDWGSNTEAFF
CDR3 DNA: TGCAGCGTTGATTGGGGTTCGAACACTGAAGCTTTCTTT

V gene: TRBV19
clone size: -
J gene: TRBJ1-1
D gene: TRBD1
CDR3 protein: CASSRQGGVGTEAFF
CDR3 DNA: TGTGCCAGTAGTAGACAGGGAGGCGTTGGGACTGAAGCTTTCTTT

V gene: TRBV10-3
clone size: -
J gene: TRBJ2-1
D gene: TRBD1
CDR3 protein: CAIRDRDRANEQFF
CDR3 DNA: TGTGCCATCAGAGACCGGGACAGGGCTAATGAGCAGTTCTTC

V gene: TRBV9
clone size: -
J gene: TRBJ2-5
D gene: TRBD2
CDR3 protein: CASSVGGWVQETQYF
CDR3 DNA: TGTGCCAGCAGCGTGGGGGGGTGGGTCCAAGAGACCCAGTACTTC

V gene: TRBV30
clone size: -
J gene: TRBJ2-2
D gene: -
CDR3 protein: CASEIHPISGELFF
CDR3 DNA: TGTGCCTCTGAGATTCATCCCATCTCCGGGGAGCTGTTTTTT

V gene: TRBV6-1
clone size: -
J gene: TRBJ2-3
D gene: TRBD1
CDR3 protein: CASTKGAKADTQYF
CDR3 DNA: TGTGCCAGCACTAAGGGGGCTAAGGCAGATACGCAGTATTTT

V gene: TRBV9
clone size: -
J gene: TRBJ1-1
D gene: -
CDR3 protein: CASSVGIITTEAFF
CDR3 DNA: TGTGCCAGCAGCGTAGGCATAATAACGACTGAAGCTTTCTTT

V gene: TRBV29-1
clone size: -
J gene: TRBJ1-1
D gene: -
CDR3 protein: CSATRGMDTEAFF
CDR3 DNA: TGCAGCGCGACCCGTGGTATGGACACTGAAGCTTTCTTT

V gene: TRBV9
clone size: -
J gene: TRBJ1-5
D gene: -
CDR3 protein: CASSEGWGQPQHF
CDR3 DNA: TGTGCCAGCAGCGAGGGATGGGGTCAGCCCCAGCATTTT

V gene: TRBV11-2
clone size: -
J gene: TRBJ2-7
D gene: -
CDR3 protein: CASSFLTAFSYEQYF
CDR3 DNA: TGTGCCAGCAGCTTTTTAACGGCCTTCTCCTACGAGCAGTACTTC

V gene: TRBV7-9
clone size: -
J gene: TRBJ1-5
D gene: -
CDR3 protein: CASSLGGSLWQPQHF
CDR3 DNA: TGTGCCAGCAGCTTAGGGGGATCCCTTTGGCAGCCCCAGCATTTT

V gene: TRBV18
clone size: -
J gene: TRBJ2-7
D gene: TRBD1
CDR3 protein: CASSPETGVSYEQYF
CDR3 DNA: TGTGCCAGCTCACCAGAGACAGGGGTCTCCTACGAGCAGTACTTC

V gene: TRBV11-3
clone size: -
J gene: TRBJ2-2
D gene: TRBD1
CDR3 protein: CASSSRQGTGRTGELFF
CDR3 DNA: TGTGCCAGCAGCTCGCGCCAAGGGACAGGGAGGACCGGGGAGCTGTTTTTT

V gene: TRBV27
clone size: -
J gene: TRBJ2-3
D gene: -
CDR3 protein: CASSSGFVAGGTDTQYF
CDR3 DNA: TGTGCCAGCAGTAGCGGATTCGTGGCAGGGGGCACAGATACGCAGTATTTT

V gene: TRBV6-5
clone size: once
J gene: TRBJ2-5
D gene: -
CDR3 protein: CATSEGRPQETQYF
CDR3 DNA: TGTGCCACCTCCGAGGGACGCCCCCAAGAGACCCAGTACTTC

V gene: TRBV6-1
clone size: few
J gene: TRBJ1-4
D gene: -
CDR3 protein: CASSESPGTNEKLFF
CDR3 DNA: TGTGCCAGCAGTGAGTCCCCTGGGACTAATGAAAAACTGTTTTTT

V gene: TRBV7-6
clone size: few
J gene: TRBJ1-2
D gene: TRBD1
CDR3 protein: CASSPLTGGDGYTF
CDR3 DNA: TGTGCCAGCAGCCCATTGACAGGGGGCGATGGCTACACCTTC

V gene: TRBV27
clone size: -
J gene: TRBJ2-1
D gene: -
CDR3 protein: CASRRDILQEQFF
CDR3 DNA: TGTGCCAGCAGACGCGACATTCTCCAGGAGCAGTTCTTC

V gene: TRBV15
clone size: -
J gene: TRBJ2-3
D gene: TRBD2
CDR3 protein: CATSREASGIPDTQYF
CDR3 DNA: TGTGCCACCAGCAGAGAGGCTAGCGGGATCCCAGATACGCAGTATTTT

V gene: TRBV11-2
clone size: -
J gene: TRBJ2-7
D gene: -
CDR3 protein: CASNPHGRSSHEQYF
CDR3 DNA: TGTGCCAGCAACCCCCACGGGCGTAGCTCCCACGAGCAGTACTTC

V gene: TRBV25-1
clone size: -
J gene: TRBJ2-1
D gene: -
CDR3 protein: CASSALSGGLKNEQFF
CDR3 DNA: TGTGCCAGCAGTGCCCTCTCCGGGGGCCTGAAGAATGAGCAGTTCTTC

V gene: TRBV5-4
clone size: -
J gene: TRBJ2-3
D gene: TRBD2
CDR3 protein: CASSWQLAGGTDTQYF
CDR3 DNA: TGTGCCAGCAGCTGGCAACTAGCGGGGGGCACAGATACGCAGTATTTT

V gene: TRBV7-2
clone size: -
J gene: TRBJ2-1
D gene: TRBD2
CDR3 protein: CASTLLAGVTNEQFF
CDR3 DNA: TGTGCCAGCACCCTACTAGCGGGAGTAACCAATGAGCAGTTCTTC

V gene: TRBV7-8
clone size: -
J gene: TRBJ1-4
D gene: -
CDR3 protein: CASSFQTGTINEKLFF
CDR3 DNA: TGTGCCAGCAGCTTCCAAACCGGGACAATTAATGAAAAACTGTTTTTT

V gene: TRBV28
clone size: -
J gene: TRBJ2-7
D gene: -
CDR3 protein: CASSPRTYSRDYEQYF
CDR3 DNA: TGTGCCAGCAGTCCTAGGACCTACTCGCGGGATTACGAGCAGTACTTC

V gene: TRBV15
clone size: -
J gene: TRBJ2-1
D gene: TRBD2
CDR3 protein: CATSRALAGVNEQFF
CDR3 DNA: TGTGCCACCAGCAGAGCACTAGCGGGAGTCAATGAGCAGTTCTTC

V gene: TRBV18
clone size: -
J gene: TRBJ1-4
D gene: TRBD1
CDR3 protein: CASSPVTGGELFF
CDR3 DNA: TGTGCCAGCTCACCCGTAACAGGGGGAGAACTGTTTTTT

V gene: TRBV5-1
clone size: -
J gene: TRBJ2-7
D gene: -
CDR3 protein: CASSWEGQKYEQYF
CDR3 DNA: TGCGCCAGCAGCTGGGAGGGACAGAAATACGAGCAGTACTTC

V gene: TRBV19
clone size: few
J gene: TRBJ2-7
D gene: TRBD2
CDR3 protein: CASSIGLAGYEQYF
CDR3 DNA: TGTGCCAGTAGTATAGGTCTAGCGGGATACGAGCAGTACTTC

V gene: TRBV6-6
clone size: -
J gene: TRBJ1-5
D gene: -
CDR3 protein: CAVGSGSNQPQHF
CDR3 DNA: TGTGCCGTGGGGAGCGGGAGCAATCAGCCCCAGCATTTT

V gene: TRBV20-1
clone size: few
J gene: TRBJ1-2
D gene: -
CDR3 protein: CSAPSGGGYTF
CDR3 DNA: TGCAGTGCTCCCTCAGGCGGTGGCTACACCTTC

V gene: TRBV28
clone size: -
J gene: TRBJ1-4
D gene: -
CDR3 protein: CASLGRLGSEKLFF
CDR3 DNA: TGTGCCAGTTTGGGCAGGTTGGGGAGTGAAAAACTGTTTTTT

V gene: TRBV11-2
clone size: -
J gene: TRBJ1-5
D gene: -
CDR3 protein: CASSLGRVDQPQHF
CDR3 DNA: TGTGCCAGCAGCTTAGGCAGGGTTGATCAGCCCCAGCATTTT

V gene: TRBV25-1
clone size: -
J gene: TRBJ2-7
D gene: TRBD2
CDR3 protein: CASSGTSGGLYEQYF
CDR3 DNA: TGTGCCAGCAGTGGTACTAGCGGGGGTTTGTACGAGCAGTACTTC

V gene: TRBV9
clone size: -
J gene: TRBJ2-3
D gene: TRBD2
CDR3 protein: CASSVDPSGMVDTQYF
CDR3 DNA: TGTGCCAGCAGCGTAGACCCCAGCGGGATGGTAGATACGCAGTATTTT

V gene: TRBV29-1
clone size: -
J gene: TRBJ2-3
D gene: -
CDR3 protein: CSVGLGQSTDTQYF
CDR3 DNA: TGCAGCGTTGGACTTGGACAGTCGACAGATACACAGTATTTT

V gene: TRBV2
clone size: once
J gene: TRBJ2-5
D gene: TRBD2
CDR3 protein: CASSLGLAEIGETQYF
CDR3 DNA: TGTGCCAGCAGCTTAGGACTAGCGGAAATTGGAGAGACCCAGTACTTC

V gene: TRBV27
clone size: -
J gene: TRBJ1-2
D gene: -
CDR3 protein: CASSLSKGAYYGYTF
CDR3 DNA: TGTGCCAGCAGTTTATCGAAAGGGGCGTATTATGGCTACACCTTC

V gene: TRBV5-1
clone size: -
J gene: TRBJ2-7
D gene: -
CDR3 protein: CASSFRTALEQYF
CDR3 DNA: TGCGCCAGCAGCTTCAGGACGGCTCTCGAGCAGTACTTC

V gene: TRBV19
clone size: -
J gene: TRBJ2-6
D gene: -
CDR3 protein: CASTPGNRGSGANVLTF
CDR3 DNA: TGTGCCAGTACCCCAGGCAATAGGGGCTCTGGGGCCAACGTCCTGACTTTC

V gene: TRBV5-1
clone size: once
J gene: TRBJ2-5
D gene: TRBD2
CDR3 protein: CASSPSGGGSQETQYF
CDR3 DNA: TGCGCCAGCAGCCCCTCTGGCGGGGGGTCCCAAGAGACCCAGTACTTC

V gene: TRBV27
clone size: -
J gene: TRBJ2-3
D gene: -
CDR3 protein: CASSLWPSGTDTQYF
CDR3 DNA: TGTGCCAGCAGTTTATGGCCCTCGGGCACAGATACGCAGTATTTT

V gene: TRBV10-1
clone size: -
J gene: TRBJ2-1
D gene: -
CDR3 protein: CASSESLGTEQFF
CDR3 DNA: TGCGCCAGCAGTGAGTCGTTGGGAACTGAGCAGTTCTTC

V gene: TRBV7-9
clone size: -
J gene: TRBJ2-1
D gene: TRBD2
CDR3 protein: CASSFLAGRSGEQFF
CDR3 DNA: TGTGCCAGCAGCTTCCTAGCGGGAAGGTCGGGTGAGCAGTTCTTC

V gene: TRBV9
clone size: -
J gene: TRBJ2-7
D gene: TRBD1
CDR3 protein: CASGVGTADYEQYF
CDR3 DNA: TGTGCCAGTGGGGTCGGGACAGCGGACTACGAGCAGTACTTC

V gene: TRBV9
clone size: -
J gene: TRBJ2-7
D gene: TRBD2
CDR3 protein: CASSVGASGDYEQYF
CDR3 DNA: TGTGCCAGCAGCGTAGGGGCTAGCGGGGACTACGAGCAGTACTTC

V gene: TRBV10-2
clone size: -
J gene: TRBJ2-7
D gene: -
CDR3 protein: CASSDGGPYEQYF
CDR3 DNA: TGCGCCAGCAGTGACGGGGGGCCTTACGAGCAGTACTTC

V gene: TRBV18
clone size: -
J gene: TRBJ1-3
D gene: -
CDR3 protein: CASSPQSGNTIYF
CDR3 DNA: TGTGCCAGCTCACCACAGAGTGGAAACACCATATATTTT

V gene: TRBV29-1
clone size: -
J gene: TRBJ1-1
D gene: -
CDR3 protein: CSVDRPNTEAFF
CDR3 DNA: TGCAGCGTTGATCGCCCGAACACTGAAGCTTTCTTT

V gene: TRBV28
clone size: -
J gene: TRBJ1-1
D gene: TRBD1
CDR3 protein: CASSSGTGPEAFF
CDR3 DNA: TGTGCCAGCAGCAGCGGGACAGGGCCTGAAGCTTTCTTT

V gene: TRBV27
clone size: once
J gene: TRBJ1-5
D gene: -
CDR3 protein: CASSFTGLQSNQPQHF
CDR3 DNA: TGTGCCAGCAGTTTTACAGGTCTCCAAAGCAATCAGCCCCAGCATTTT

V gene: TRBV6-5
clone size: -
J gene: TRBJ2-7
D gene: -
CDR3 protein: CASRSQDEQYF
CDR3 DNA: TGTGCCAGCAGGTCCCAGGACGAGCAGTACTTC

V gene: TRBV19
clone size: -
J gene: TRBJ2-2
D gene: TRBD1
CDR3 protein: CASRFTPGQGVSGELFF
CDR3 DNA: TGTGCCAGCCGTTTTACTCCGGGACAGGGTGTCTCCGGGGAGCTGTTTTTT